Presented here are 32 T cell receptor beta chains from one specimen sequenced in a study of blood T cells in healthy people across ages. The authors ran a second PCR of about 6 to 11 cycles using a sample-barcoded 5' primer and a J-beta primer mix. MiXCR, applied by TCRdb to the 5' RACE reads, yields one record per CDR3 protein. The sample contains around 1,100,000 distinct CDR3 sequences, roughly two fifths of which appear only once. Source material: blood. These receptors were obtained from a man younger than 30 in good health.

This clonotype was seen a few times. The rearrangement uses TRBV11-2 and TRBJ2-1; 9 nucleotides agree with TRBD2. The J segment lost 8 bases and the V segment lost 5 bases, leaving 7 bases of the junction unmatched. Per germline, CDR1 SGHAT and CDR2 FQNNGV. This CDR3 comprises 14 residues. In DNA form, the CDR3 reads TGTGCCAGCAGCGTACCAAGCGGGGGGTATGAGCAGTTCTTC. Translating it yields CASSVPSGGYEQFF.

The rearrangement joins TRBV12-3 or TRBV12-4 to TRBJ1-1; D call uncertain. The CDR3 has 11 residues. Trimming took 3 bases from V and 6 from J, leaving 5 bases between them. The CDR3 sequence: CASSFDAEAFF. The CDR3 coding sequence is TGTGCCAGCAGTTTTGACGCTGAAGCTTTCTTT.

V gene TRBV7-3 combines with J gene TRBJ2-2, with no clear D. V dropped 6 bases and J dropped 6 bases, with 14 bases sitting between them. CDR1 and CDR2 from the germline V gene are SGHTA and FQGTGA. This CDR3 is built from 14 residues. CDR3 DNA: TGTGCCAGCAGTCCCGGACCGGAGTCCGGGGAGCTGTTTTTT. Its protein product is CASSPGPESGELFF.

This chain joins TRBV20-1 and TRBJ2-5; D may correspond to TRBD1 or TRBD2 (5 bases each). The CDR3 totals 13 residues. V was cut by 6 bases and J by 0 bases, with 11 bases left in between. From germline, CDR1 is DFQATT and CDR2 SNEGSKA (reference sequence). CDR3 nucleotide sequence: TGCAGTGCCAGATGGGGGAACCAAGAGACCCAGTACTTC. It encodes CSARWGNQETQYF.

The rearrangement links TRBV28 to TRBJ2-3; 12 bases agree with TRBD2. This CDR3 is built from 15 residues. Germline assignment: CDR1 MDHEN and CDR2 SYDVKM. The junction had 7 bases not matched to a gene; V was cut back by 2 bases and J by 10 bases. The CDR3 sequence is CASSLASGGAVAQYF. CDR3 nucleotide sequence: TGTGCCAGCAGTTTAGCTAGCGGGGGGGCAGTGGCGCAGTATTTT.

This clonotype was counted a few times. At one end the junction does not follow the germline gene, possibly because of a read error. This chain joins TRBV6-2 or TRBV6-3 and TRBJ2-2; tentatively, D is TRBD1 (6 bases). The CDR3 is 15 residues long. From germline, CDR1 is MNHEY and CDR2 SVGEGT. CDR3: CASSNSQGKSGELFF. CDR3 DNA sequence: TGTGCCAGCAGTAACTCACAGGGAAAATCCGGGGAGCTGTTTTTT.

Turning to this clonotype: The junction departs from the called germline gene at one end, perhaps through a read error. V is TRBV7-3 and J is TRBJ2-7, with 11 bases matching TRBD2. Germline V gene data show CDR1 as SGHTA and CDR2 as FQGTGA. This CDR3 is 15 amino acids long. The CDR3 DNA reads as TGTGCCAGCAGCGTAACTAGCGGGGGATCCTACGAGCAGTACTTC. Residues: CASSVTSGGSYEQYF.

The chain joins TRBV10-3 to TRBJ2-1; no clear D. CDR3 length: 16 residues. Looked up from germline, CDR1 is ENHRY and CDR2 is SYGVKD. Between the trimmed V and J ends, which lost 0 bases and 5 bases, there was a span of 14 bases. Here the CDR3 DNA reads TGTGCCATCAGTGAGTCGTCTAGGACGGCCGACAATGAGCAGTTCTTC. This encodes CAISESSRTADNEQFF.

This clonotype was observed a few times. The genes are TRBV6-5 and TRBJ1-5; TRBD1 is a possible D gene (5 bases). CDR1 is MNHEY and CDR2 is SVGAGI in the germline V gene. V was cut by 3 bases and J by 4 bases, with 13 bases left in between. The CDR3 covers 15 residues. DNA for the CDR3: TGTGCCAGCAGTTATTCCAAGACAGCGAATCAGCCCCAGCATTTT. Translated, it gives CASSYSKTANQPQHF.

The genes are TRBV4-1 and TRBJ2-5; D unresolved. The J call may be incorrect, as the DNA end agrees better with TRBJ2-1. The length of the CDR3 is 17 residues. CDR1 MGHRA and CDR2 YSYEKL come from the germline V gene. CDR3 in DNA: TGCGCCAGCAGCCAAGTCATTGATCTTTTAGACCAAGAGACCCAGTTCTTC. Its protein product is CASSQVIDLLDQETQFF.

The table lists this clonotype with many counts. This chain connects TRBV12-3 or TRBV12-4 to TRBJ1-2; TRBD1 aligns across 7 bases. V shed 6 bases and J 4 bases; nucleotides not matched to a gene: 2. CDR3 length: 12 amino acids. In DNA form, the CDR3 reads TGTGCCAGCAGGGGGGACAGCTATGGCTACACCTTC. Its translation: CASRGDSYGYTF.

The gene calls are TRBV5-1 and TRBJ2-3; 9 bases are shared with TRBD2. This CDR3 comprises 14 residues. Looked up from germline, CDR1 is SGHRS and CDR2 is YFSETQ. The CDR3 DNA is TGCGTCACCGGGGGGACTAGCTCAACAGATACGCAGTATTTT. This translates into CVTGGTSSTDTQYF.

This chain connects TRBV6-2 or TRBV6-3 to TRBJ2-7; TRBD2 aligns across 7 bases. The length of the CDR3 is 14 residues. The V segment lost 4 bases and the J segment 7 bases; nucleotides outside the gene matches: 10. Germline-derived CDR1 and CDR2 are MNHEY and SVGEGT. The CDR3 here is CASSSAGDNNEQYF. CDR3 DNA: TGTGCCAGCAGTTCGGCGGGGGATAACAATGAGCAGTACTTC.

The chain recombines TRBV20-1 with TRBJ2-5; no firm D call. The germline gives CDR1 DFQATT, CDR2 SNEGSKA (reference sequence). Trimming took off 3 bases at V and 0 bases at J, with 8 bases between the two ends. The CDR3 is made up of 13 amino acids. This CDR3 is CSASGNYQETQYF. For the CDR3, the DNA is TGCAGTGCTAGTGGGAATTACCAAGAGACCCAGTACTTC.

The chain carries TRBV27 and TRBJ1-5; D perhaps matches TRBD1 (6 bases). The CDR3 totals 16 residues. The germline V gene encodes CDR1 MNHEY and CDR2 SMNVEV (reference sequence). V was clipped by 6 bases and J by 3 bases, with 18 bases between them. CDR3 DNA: TGTGCCAGCAGCGTAACAGGGCCCATCTACAATCAGCCCCAGCATTTT. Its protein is CASSVTGPIYNQPQHF.

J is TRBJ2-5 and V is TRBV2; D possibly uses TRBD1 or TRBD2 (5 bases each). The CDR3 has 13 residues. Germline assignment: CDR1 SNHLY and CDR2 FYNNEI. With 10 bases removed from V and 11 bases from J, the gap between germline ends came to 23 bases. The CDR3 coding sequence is TGTGCCATCAACTCTGAGGGGTCGGGTGAGCAGTACTTC. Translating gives CAINSEGSGEQYF.

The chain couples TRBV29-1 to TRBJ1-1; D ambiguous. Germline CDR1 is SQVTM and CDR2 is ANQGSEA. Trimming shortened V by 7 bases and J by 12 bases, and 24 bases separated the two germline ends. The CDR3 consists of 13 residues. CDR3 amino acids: CSGSSREGLMTFF. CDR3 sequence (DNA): TGCAGCGGGTCATCCCGCGAGGGTTTGATGACTTTCTTT.

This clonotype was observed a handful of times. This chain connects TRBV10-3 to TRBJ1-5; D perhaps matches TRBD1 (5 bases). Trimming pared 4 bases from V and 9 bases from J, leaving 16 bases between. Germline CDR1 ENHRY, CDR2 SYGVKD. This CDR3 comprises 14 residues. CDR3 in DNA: TGTGCCATCAGTGGGGGGGAGGTACGACGGCCCCAGCATTTT. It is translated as CAISGGEVRRPQHF.

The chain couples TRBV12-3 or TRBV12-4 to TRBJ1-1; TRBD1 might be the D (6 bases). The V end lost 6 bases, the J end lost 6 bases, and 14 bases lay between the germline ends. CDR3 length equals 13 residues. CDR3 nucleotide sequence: TGTGCCAGCAGGCGAACAGGGATCCCTGAAGCTTTCTTT. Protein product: CASRRTGIPEAFF.

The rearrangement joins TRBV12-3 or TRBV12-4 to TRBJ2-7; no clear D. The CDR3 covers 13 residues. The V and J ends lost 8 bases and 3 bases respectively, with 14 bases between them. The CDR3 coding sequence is TGTGCCAGCTCCGCGGATCACCTCTACGAGCAGTACTTC. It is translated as CASSADHLYEQYF.

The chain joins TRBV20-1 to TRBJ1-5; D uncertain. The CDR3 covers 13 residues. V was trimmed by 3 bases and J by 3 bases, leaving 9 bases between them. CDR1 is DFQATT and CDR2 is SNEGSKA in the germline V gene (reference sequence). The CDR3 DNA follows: TGCAGTGCTAGGGCAGGACTCAATCAGCCCCAGCATTTT. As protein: CSARAGLNQPQHF.

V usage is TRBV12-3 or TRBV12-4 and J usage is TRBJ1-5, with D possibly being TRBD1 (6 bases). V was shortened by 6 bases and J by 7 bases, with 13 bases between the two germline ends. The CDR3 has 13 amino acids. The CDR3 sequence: CASSSRGFQPQHF. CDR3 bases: TGTGCCAGCAGCTCCAGGGGTTTCCAGCCCCAGCATTTT.

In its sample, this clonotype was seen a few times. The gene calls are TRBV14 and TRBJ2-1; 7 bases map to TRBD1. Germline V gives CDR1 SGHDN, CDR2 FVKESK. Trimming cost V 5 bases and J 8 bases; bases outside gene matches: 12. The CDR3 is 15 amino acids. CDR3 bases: TGTGCCAGCAGCGCACAGGGGTTGTCTGGGCATGAGCAGTTCTTC. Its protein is CASSAQGLSGHEQFF.

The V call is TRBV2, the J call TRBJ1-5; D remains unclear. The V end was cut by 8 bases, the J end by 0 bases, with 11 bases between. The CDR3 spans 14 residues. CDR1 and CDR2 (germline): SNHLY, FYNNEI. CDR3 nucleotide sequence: TGTGCCAGCCGCCCTGACGCTAGCAATCAGCCCCAGCATTTT. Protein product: CASRPDASNQPQHF.

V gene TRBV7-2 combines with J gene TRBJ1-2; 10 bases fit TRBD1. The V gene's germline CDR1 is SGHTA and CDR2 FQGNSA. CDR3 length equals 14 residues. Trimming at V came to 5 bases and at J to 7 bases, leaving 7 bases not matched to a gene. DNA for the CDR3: TGTGCCAGCAGCGACGGACAGGGGGTCGTTGGCTACACCTTC. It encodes CASSDGQGVVGYTF.

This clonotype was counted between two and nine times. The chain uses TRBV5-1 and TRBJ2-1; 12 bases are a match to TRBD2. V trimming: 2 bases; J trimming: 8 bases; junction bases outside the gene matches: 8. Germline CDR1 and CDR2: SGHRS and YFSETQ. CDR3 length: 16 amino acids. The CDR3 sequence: CASSFRLAGGSDEQFF. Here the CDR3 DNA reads TGCGCCAGCAGCTTTAGGCTAGCGGGGGGGTCCGATGAGCAGTTCTTC.

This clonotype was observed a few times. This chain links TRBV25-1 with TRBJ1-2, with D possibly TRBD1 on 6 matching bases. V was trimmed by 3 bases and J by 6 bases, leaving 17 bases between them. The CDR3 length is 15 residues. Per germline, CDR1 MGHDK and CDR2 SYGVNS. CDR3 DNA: TGTGCCAGCAGTGATATGTTGACAGGAATGAATGGCTACACCTTC. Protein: CASSDMLTGMNGYTF.

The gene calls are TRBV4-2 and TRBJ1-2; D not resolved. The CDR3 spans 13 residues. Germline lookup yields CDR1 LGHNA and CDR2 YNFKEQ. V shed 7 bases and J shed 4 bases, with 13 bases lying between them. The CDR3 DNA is TGTGCCAGCACTGACGGCAGGCCCTATGGCTACACCTTC. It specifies CASTDGRPYGYTF.

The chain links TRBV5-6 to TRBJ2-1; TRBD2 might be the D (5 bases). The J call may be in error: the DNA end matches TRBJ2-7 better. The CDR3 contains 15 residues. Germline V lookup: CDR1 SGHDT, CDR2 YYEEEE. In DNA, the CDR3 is TGTGCCAGCAGCTTGGTGGGGAGCTCCTACAATGAGCAGTACTTC. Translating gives CASSLVGSSYNEQYF.

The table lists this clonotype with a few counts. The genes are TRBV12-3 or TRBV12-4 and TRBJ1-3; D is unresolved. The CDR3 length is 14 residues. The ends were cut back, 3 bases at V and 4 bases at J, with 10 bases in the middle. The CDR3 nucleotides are TGTGCCAGCAGTTTGGGGAGGTCAGGAAACACCATATATTTT. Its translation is CASSLGRSGNTIYF.

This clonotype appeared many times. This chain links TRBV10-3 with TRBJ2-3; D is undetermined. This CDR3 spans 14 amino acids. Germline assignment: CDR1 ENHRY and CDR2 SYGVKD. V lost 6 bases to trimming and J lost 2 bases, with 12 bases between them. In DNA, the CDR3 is TGTGCCATCAGCCCACTGGAAGCCACAGATACGCAGTATTTT. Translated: CAISPLEATDTQYF.

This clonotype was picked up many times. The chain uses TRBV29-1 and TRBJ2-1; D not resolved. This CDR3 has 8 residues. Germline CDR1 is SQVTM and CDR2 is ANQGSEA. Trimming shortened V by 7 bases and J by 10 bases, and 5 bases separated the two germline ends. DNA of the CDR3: TGCAGCGCGGACGAGCAGTTCTTC. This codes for CSADEQFF.